These T cell receptor beta chains were read from a single sample in a study of T-cell reconstitution after alpha-beta-depleted transplantation in children. Each CDR3 protein gets one entry after TCRdb re-called the PCR reads with MiXCR. The table includes a few hundred thousand distinct CDR3 sequences, under 15% detected once. The sequenced sample was PBMCs, mostly from graft donor cells, obtained 360 days after TCRalphabeta/CD19-depleted stem cell transplant. These receptors all stem from a male patient younger than 18 who had a stem cell transplant for acute myeloid leukemia, so the T cells may come from the graft donor. CDR3s leave out the opening cysteine and the closing phenylalanine or tryptophan.

cdr3_length	j_call	v_call	cdr3_aa
11	TRBJ1-4	TRBV29-1	SVQVGRLEKLF
12	TRBJ2-1	TRBV12-3/TRBV12-4	ASTQTFPYNEQF
11	TRBJ2-7	TRBV19	ASSMSRTYEQY
14	TRBJ2-1	TRBV19	ASSIDGSGSYNEQF
11	TRBJ1-2	TRBV28	ASSLERGYGYT
12	TRBJ2-3	TRBV6-2/TRBV6-3	ASRLWTGTDTQY
13	TRBJ2-3	TRBV20-1	SAEGLAGGVDTQY
11	TRBJ2-1	TRBV12-3/TRBV12-4	ASSLTGINEQF
11	TRBJ2-2	TRBV12-3/TRBV12-4	ASSPRRVRELF
11	TRBJ2-5	TRBV7-2	ASSLFVEGTQY
10	TRBJ2-7	TRBV10-3	AISDNQDEQY
13	TRBJ2-3	TRBV7-2	ASDHARGYTDTQY
12	TRBJ2-1	TRBV9	ASSSWGPRGEQF
12	TRBJ2-1	TRBV9	ASSFHGLGNEQF
14	TRBJ2-1	TRBV20-1	SARWEGTSGPNEQF
11	TRBJ1-1	TRBV30	AWSVSWDSEAF
14	TRBJ2-1	TRBV20-1	SVGTSGRPGYNEQF
11	TRBJ2-1	TRBV10-2	ATAGDSYNEQF
13	TRBJ2-7	TRBV7-2	ASSPRGAGSYEQY
15	TRBJ2-5	TRBV9	ASSVGTSVGIQETQY
13	TRBJ1-5	TRBV6-1	ASSSGRLSNQPQH
14	TRBJ2-2	TRBV20-1	CGSGLAGGGTGELF
14	TRBJ2-1	TRBV12-3/TRBV12-4	ASSPRDSNSYNEQF
12	TRBJ2-3	TRBV9	ASSVVGVTDTQY
15	TRBJ2-7	TRBV28	ASSFAGLTGRIYEQD
11	TRBJ1-1	TRBV6-5	ASSYVSGTEAF
13	TRBJ2-5	TRBV29-1	SVGRTRFGQETQY